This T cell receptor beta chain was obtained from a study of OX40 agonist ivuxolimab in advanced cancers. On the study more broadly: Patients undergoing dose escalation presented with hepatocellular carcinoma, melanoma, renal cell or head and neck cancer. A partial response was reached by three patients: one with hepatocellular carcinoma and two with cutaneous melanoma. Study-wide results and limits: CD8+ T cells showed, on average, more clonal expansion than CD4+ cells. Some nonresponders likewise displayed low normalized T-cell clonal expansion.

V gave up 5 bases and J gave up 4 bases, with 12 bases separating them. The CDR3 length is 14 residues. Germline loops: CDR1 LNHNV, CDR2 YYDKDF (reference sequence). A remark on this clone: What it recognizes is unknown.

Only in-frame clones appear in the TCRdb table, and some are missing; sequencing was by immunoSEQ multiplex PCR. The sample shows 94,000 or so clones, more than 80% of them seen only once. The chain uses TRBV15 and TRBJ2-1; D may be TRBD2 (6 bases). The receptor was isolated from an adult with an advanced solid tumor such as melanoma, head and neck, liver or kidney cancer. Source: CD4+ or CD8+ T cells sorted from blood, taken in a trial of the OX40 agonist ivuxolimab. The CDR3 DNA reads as TGTGCCACCAGCCAACGGGACTCGTACAATGAGCAGTTCTTC. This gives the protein CATSQRDSYNEQFF.